The 21 T cell receptor beta chains below come from one sample, sequenced in a study of CD8 T cells in ankylosing spondylitis. TCRdb ran MiXCR on the 5' RACE reads and lists one entry per CDR3 protein. The table includes about 160,000 distinct CDR3 sequences, around 20% detected once. Sequenced: blood, either unsorted or a sorted T cell fraction (not recorded which). Receptors originate from a male donor with ankylosing spondylitis or in good health (not recorded which).

The chain has TRBV23-1 and TRBJ2-1; the match to TRBD2 covers 9 bases. TRBV23-1 is marked as an open reading frame, function uncertain. The CDR3 is 15 amino acids. With V trimmed by 0 bases and J by 7 bases, 4 bases remained unmatched. The DNA of the CDR3 is TGCGCCAGCAGTCAATCTAGCGGGAGTAGTAATGAGCAGTTCTTC. It encodes CASSQSSGSSNEQFF.

This clonotype was seen a handful of times. V and J are TRBV5-6 and TRBJ2-5; 7 bases are a match to TRBD2. V dropped 7 bases and J dropped 1; count of bases not matched to a gene: 7. The germline V gene has CDR1 SGHDT and CDR2 YYEEEE. The CDR3 is made up of 14 amino acids. Here the CDR3 DNA reads TGTGCCAGCGGGATTAGCGGGTTCCAAGAGACCCAGTACTTC. Its protein product is CASGISGFQETQYF.

The chain combines TRBV28 with TRBJ1-2, with D possibly TRBD1 on 6 matching bases. This CDR3 contains 13 residues. From germline, CDR1 is MDHEN and CDR2 SYDVKM. The V and J ends lost 6 bases and 3 bases respectively, with 11 bases between them. The CDR3 protein is CASRAGADYGYTF. CDR3 sequence (DNA): TGTGCCAGCAGAGCGGGGGCGGACTATGGCTACACCTTC.

The chain has TRBV5-4 and TRBJ1-6; D call uncertain. Trimming removed 7 bases from V and 10 bases from J, with 18 bases in between. CDR3 length: 14 amino acids. Germline V lookup: CDR1 SGHNT, CDR2 YYREEE (reference sequence). The CDR3 region is CASSDVVSGSPLHF. The CDR3 DNA reads as TGTGCCAGCTCCGATGTTGTGTCGGGCTCACCCCTCCACTTT.

J is TRBJ2-7 and V is TRBV20-1; D gene uncertain. The germline gives CDR1 DFQATT, CDR2 SNEGSKA (reference sequence). CDR3 length: 13 amino acids. V lost 0 bases and J 3 bases, leaving 9 bases between the germline ends. CDR3 residues: CSARDGGNYEQYF. CDR3 DNA sequence: TGCAGTGCTAGAGATGGCGGTAACTACGAGCAGTACTTC.

This clonotype was counted ten times or more. J is TRBJ2-6 and V is TRBV28, with TRBD1 as a possible D gene (5 bases). CDR3 size: 17 residues. Between the trimmed V and J ends, which lost 2 bases and 0 bases, there was a span of 11 bases. Germline V CDR1 and CDR2: MDHEN, SYDVKM. The CDR3 reads CASSLDSSSSGANVLTF. In nucleotides, the CDR3 is TGTGCCAGCAGTTTAGACAGTTCGAGCTCTGGGGCCAACGTCCTGACTTTC.

This clonotype was counted between two and nine times. This chain uses TRBV2 with TRBJ2-3; D perhaps matches TRBD1 (6 bases). With 6 bases removed from V and 6 bases from J, the gap between germline ends came to 16 bases. CDR3 length: 14 amino acids. CDR1 and CDR2 (germline): SNHLY, FYNNEI. CDR3 region: CASSPQGPPDTQYF. The CDR3 DNA is TGTGCCAGCAGCCCCCAGGGGCCCCCGGATACGCAGTATTTT.

The V gene is TRBV28, the J gene TRBJ2-2, with D uncertain. Looked up from germline, CDR1 is MDHEN and CDR2 is SYDVKM. The CDR3 consists of 13 residues. Trimming took 2 bases from V and 4 from J, leaving 5 bases between them. In nucleotides, the CDR3 is TGTGCCAGCAGTTTAGGCTTCACCGGGGAGCTGTTTTTT. Its protein is CASSLGFTGELFF.

This clonotype was seen at least ten times. The rearrangement uses TRBV5-1 and TRBJ1-1, with D hard to call. V lost 0 bases, J lost 1 base, and 7 bases lay in between. CDR1 is SGHRS and CDR2 is YFSETQ in the germline V gene. This CDR3 spans 14 amino acids. The CDR3 spells CASSLVESNTEAFF. The CDR3 nucleotides read TGCGCCAGCAGCTTGGTAGAGTCGAACACTGAAGCTTTCTTT. Full variable domain (remainder filled in from reference TRBV5-1 and TRBJ1-1): KAGVTQTPRYLIKTRGQQVTLSCSPISGHRSVSWYQQTPGQGLQFLFEYFSETQRNKGNFPGRFSGRQFSNSRSEMNVSTLELGDSALYLCASSLVESNTEAFFGQGTRLTVV.

Only a few counts were recorded for this clonotype. V is TRBV11-2 and J is TRBJ2-6; TRBD2 is a possible D gene (5 bases). Germline V lookup: CDR1 SGHAT, CDR2 FQNNGV. V was shortened by 1 base and J by 1 base, with 17 bases between the two germline ends. The CDR3 has 19 amino acids. CDR3 in amino acids: CASSLGSSQGFSGANVLTF. CDR3 nucleotides: TGTGCCAGCAGCTTAGGTTCTAGCCAAGGGTTTTCTGGGGCCAACGTCCTGACTTTC.

V is TRBV7-2 and J is TRBJ2-5; 14 nucleotides align to TRBD2. This CDR3 is built from 16 residues. V was clipped by 3 bases and J by 3 bases; unmatched bases: 3. Germline V gene sequence: CDR1 SGHTA, CDR2 FQGNSA. In DNA, the CDR3 is TGTGCCAGCAGCTTGGGACTAGCGGGAGAGGAAGAGACCCAGTACTTC. This codes for CASSLGLAGEEETQYF.

This clonotype was seen a few times. The rearrangement joins TRBV28 to TRBJ2-7, with 9 bases lining up with TRBD1. Trimming at V came to 3 bases and at J to 4 bases, leaving 7 bases not matched to a gene. CDR1 MDHEN and CDR2 SYDVKM come from the germline V gene. This CDR3 spans 15 amino acids. CDR3: CASSFGTGRGYEQYF. The CDR3 DNA reads as TGTGCCAGCAGTTTCGGGACAGGGAGGGGTTACGAGCAGTACTTC.

There are many counts of this clonotype. This sequence joins TRBV14 and TRBJ2-5; D unclear. CDR1 SGHDN and CDR2 FVKESK come from the germline V gene. V lost 0 bases, J lost 5 bases, and 7 bases lay in between. The CDR3 runs 13 residues. The CDR3 nucleotides read TGTGCCAGCAGCCAAGATTTTCGCGAGACCCAGTACTTC. This encodes CASSQDFRETQYF.

This clonotype has more than one count but fewer than ten. This chain links TRBV7-2 with TRBJ2-1; TRBD2 might be the D (5 bases). CDR1 and CDR2 from the germline V gene are SGHTA and FQGNSA. The CDR3 is 14 amino acids. The CDR3 protein is CAGARESAYNEQFF. The CDR3 DNA reads as TGTGCTGGCGCCCGGGAAAGCGCCTACAATGAGCAGTTCTTC.

This clonotype was seen a few times. The CDR3 loop is CSVPGLALVNEQFF. The CDR3, as DNA: TGCAGCGTACCGGGACTAGCTCTTGTCAATGAGCAGTTCTTC. The chain joins TRBV29-1 to TRBJ2-1; TRBD2 agrees at 9 bases. CDR1 and CDR2 from the germline V gene are SQVTM and ANQGSEA. The CDR3 length is 14 residues. Trimming cost V 6 bases and J 6 bases; bases outside gene matches: 9.

The chain recombines TRBV6-5 with TRBJ2-2, with 8 bases that match TRBD2. Germline-derived CDR1 and CDR2 are MNHEY and SVGAGI. This CDR3 contains 14 residues. The junction had 0 bases not matched to a gene; V was cut back by 6 bases and J by 0 bases. This CDR3 reads CASRGLANTGELFF. The CDR3 nucleotides read TGTGCCAGCAGGGGACTAGCGAACACCGGGGAGCTGTTTTTT.

This clonotype was seen at least ten times. The genes are TRBV5-1 and TRBJ2-5; maybe TRBD1 (6 bases). Per germline, CDR1 SGHRS and CDR2 YFSETQ. The CDR3 totals 14 residues. Trimming pared 0 bases from V and 1 base from J, leaving 7 bases between. For the CDR3, the DNA is TGCGCCAGCAGCTTGGAGGACAGCCAAGAGACCCAGTACTTC. Residues: CASSLEDSQETQYF.

This clonotype was observed a few times. The J gene is TRBJ1-1, the V gene TRBV21-1. TRBV21-1 is classified as a pseudogene. The CDR3 extends over 12 amino acids. The CDR3 here is CARVNSNTEAFF. CDR3 DNA sequence: TGTGCCAGAGTGAACAGTAACACTGAAGCTTTCTTT.

The chain carries TRBV29-1 and TRBJ2-6; possibly TRBD1 for D (5 bases). This CDR3 spans 13 amino acids. Germline CDR1 reads SQVTM; CDR2 reads ANQGSEA. The V gene lost 8 bases and the J gene lost 2 bases, with 10 bases spanning the gap. The CDR3 here is CSFHRPGANVLTF. The CDR3 bases are TGCAGCTTCCACAGGCCTGGGGCCAACGTCCTGACTTTC.

This clonotype was counted between two and nine times. J is TRBJ2-3 and V is TRBV29-1; no clear D. With 3 bases removed from V and 1 base from J, the gap between germline ends came to 5 bases. The germline V gene encodes CDR1 SQVTM and CDR2 ANQGSEA. This CDR3 is 12 amino acids long. The CDR3 DNA sequence: TGCAGCGTTGATGGGGGCACAGATACGCAGTATTTT. It encodes CSVDGGTDTQYF.

This clonotype came up a few times. The rearrangement links TRBV20-1 to TRBJ2-3; a possible D gene is TRBD2 (5 bases). Deletions cut 0 bases from V and 5 bases from J, with 9 bases between. The CDR3 sequence is 13 residues long. CDR1 and CDR2 (germline): DFQATT, SNEGSKA (reference sequence). This chain's CDR3 is CSARELLGDTQYF. CDR3 sequence (DNA): TGCAGTGCTAGAGAACTACTAGGAGATACGCAGTATTTT.